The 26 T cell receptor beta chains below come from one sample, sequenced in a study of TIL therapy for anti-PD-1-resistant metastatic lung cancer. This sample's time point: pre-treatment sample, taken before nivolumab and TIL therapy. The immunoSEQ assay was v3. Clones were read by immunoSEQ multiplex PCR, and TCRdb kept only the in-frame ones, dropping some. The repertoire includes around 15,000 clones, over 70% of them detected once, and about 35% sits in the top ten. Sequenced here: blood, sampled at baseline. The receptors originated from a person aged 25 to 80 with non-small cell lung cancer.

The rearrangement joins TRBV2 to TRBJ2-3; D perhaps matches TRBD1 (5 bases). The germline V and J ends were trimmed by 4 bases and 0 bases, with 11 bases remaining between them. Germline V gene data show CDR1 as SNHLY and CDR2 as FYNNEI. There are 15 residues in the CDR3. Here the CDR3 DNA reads TGTGCCAGCAGTGCATCAGGGCTTAGCACAGATACGCAGTATTTT. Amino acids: CASSASGLSTDTQYF.

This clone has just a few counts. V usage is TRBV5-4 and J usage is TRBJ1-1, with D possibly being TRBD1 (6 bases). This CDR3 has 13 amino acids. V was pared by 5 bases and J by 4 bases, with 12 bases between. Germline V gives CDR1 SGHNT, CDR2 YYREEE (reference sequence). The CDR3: CASSNRVSTEAFF. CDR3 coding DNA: TGTGCCAGCAGTAACAGGGTAAGCACTGAAGCTTTCTTT.

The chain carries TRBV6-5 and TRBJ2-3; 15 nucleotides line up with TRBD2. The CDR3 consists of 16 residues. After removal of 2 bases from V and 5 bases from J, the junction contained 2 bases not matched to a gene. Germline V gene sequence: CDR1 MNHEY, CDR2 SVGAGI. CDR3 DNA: TGTGCCAGCAGTTACGGACTAGCGGGGGGGGGAGATACGCAGTATTTT. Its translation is CASSYGLAGGGDTQYF.

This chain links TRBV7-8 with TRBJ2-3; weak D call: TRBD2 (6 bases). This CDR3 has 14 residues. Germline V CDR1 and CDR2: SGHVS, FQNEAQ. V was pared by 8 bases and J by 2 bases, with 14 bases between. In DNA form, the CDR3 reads TGTGCCAGCTTCCGGGACTTAGCCACAGATACGCAGTATTTT. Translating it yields CASFRDLATDTQYF.

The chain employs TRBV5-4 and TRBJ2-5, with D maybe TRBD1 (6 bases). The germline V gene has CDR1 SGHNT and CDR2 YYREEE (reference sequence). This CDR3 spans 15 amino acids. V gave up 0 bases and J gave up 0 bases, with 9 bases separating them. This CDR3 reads CASSLDQGHQETQYF. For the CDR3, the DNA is TGTGCCAGCAGCTTGGATCAGGGGCACCAAGAGACCCAGTACTTC.

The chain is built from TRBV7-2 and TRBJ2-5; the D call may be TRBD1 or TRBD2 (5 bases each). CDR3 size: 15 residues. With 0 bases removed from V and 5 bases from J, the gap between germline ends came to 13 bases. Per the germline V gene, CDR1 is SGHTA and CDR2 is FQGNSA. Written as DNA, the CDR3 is TGTGCCAGCAGCTTAGCTGAGGGGCGGTGGGAGACCCAGTACTTC. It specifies CASSLAEGRWETQYF.

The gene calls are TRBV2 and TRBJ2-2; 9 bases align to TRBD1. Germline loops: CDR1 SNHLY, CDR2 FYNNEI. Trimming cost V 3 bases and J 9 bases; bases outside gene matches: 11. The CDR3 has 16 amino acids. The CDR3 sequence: CASSEGGTGRSRELFF. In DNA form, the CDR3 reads TGTGCCAGCAGTGAGGGGGGGACAGGGAGAAGCAGGGAGCTGTTTTTT.

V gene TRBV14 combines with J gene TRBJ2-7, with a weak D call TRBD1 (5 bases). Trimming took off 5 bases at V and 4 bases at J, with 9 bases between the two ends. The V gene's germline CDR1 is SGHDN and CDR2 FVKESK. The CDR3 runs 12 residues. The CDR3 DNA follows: TGTGCCAGCAGCGACAGAGTTTACGAGCAGTACTTC. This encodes CASSDRVYEQYF.

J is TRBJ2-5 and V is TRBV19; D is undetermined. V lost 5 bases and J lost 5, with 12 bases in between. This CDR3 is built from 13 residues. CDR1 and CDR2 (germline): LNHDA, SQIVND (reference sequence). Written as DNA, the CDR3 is TGTGCCAGTAGTGTGGGTGACGGGGAGACCCAGTACTTC. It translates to CASSVGDGETQYF.

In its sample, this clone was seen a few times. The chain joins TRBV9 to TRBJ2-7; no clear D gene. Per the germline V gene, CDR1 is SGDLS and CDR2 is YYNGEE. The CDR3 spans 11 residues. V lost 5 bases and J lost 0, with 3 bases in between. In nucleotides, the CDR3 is TGTGCCAGCAGTTTCTCCTACGAGCAGTACTTC. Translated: CASSFSYEQYF. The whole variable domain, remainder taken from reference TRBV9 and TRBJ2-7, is DSGVTQTPKHLITATGQRVTLRCSPRSGDLSVYWYQQSLDQGLQFLIQYYNGEERAKGNILERFSAQQFPDLHSELNLSSLELGDSALYFCASSFSYEQYFGPGTRLTVT.

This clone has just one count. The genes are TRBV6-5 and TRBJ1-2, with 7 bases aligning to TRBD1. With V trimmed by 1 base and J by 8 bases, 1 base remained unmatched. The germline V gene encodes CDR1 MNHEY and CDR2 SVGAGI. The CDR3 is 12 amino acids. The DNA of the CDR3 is TGTGCCAGCAGTTACTACAGGGGAGGCTACACCTTC. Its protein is CASSYYRGGYTF.

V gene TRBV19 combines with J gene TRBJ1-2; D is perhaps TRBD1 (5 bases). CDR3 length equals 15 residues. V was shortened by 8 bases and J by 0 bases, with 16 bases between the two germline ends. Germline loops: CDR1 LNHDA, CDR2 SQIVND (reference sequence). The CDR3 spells CASSLGTGSNYGYTF. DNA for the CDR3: TGTGCCAGTTCTCTCGGGACTGGCTCTAACTATGGCTACACCTTC.

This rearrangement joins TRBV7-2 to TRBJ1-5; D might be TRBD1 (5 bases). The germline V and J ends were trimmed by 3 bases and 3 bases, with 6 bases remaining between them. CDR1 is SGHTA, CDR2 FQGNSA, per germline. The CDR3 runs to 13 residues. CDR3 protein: CASSLTVNQPQHF. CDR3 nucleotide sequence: TGTGCCAGCAGCTTGACAGTCAATCAGCCCCAGCATTTT.

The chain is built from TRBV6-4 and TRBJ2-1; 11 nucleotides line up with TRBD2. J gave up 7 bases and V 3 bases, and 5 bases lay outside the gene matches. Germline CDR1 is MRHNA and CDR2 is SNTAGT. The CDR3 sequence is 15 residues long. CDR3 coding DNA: TGTGCCAGCAGTGAATCGTCTAGCGGGGGGAATGAGCAGTTCTTC. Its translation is CASSESSSGGNEQFF.

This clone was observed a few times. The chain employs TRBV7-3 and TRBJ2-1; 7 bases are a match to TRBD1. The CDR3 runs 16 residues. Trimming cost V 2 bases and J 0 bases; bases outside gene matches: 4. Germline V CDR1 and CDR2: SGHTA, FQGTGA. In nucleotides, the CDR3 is TGTGCCAGCAGCTTAGAGGACAGGAGCTCCTACAATGAGCAGTTCTTC. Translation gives CASSLEDRSSYNEQFF.

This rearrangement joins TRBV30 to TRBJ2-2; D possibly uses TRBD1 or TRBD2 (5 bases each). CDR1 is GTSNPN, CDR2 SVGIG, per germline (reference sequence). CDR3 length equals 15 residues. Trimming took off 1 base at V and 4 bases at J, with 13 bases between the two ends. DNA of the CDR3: TGTGCCTGGAGTGGGGTAAAGGGGAGCACCGGGGAGCTGTTTTTT. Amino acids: CAWSGVKGSTGELFF.

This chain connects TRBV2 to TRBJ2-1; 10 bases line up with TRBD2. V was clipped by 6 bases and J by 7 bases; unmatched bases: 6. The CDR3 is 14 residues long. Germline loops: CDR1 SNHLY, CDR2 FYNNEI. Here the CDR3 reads CASRSGGATNEQFF. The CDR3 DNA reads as TGTGCCAGCAGGAGCGGGGGGGCCACGAATGAGCAGTTCTTC.

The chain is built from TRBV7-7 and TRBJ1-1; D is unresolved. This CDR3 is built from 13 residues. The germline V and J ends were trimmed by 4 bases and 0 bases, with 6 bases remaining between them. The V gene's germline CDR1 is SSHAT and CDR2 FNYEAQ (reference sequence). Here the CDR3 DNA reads TGTGCCAGCAGCTCACAGATGAACACTGAAGCTTTCTTT. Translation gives CASSSQMNTEAFF.

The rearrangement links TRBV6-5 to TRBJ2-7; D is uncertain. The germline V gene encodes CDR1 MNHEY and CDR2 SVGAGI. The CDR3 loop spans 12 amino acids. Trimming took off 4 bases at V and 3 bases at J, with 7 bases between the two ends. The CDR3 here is CASSSTGYEQYF. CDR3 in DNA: TGTGCCAGCAGTTCGACTGGCTACGAGCAGTACTTC.

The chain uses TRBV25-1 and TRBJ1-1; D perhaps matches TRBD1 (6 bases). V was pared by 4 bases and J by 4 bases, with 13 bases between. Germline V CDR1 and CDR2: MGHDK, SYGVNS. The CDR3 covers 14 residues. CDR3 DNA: TGTGCCAGCAGTGCCCACAGGGTGGGCACTGAAGCTTTCTTT. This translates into CASSAHRVGTEAFF.

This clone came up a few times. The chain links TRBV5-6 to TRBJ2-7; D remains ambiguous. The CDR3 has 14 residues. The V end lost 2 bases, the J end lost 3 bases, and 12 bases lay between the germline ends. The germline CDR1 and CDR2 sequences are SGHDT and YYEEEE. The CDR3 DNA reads TGTGCCAGCAGCTTCCGGCCAGAGAACTACGAGCAGTACTTC. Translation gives CASSFRPENYEQYF.

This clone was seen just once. In DNA, the CDR3 is TGTGCCATCAGTGAGCAGGGGTCGACTAATGAAAAACTGTTTTTT. Translation: CAISEQGSTNEKLFF. The gene calls are TRBV10-3 and TRBJ1-4; D is perhaps TRBD1 (6 bases). The V gene's germline CDR1 is ENHRY and CDR2 SYGVKD. V gave up 2 bases and J gave up 2 bases, with 9 bases separating them. The CDR3 has 15 amino acids.

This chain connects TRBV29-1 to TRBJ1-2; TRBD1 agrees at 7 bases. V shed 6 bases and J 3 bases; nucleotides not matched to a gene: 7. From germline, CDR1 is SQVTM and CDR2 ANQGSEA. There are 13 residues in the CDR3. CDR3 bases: TGCAGCGTGGGAACAACAGGGGACTATGGCTACACCTTC. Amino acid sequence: CSVGTTGDYGYTF.

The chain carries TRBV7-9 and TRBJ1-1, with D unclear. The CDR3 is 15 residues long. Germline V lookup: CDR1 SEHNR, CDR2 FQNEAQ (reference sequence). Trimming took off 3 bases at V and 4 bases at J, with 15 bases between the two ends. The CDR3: CASSLRLGRGTEAFF. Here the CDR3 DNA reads TGTGCCAGCAGCTTGAGGCTAGGGCGGGGCACTGAAGCTTTCTTT.

CDR3 coding DNA: TGCAGCGTTGAAACAGGGCTAAACTATGGCTACACCTTC. It specifies CSVETGLNYGYTF. The chain joins TRBV29-1 to TRBJ1-2; perhaps TRBD1 as D (6 bases). Per the germline V gene, CDR1 is SQVTM and CDR2 is ANQGSEA. This CDR3 has 13 amino acids. With 2 bases removed from V and 2 bases from J, the gap between germline ends came to 9 bases.

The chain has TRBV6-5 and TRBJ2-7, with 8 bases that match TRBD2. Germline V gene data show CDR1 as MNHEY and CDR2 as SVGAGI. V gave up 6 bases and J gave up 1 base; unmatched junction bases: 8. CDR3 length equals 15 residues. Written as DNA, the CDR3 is TGTGCCAGCAGCCACCACGGGGGGGTGTCCTACGAGCAGTACTTC. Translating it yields CASSHHGGVSYEQYF.